This record covers a single T cell receptor beta chain. The protocol was immunoSEQ multiplex PCR, while the TCRdb copy is restricted to in-frame clones and leaves out a portion. The sample records over 150,000 clones, approximately 94% being singletons. The data were obtained in a study of control samples from healthy donors and cancer patients. The V and J ends lost 7 bases and 5 bases, in that order; junction bases with no gene match: 7. The germline gives CDR1 SNHLY, CDR2 FYNNEI. The CDR3 is 14 amino acids. The specimen sequenced was blood. This receptor was obtained from a man aged 40-55 years in good health. V usage is TRBV2 and J usage is TRBJ2-2; TRBD1 matches 7 bases. The DNA of the CDR3 is TGTGCCAGCAAACCGGGACAGAGAACCGGGGAGCTGTTTTTT. It codes for CASKPGQRTGELFF.